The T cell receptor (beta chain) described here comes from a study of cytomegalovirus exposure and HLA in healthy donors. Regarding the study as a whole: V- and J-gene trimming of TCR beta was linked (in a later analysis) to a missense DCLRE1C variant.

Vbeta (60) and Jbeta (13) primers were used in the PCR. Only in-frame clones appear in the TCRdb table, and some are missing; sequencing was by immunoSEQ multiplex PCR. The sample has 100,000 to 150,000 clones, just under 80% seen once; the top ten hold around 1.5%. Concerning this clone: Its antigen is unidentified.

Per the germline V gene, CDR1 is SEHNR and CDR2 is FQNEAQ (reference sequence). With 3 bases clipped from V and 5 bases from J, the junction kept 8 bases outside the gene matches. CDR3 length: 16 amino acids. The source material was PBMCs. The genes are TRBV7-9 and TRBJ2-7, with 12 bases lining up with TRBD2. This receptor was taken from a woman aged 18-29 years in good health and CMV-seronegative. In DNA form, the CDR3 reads TGTGCCAGCAGCTTGACTAGCGGGAGTCTCATCGACGAGCAGTACTTC. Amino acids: CASSLTSGSLIDEQYF. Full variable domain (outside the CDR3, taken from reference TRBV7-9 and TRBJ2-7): DTGVSQNPRHKITKRGQNVTFRCDPISEHNRLYWYRQTLGQGPEFLTYFQNEAQLEKSRLLSDRFSAERPKGSFSTLEIQRTEQGDSAMYLCASSLTSGSLIDEQYFGPGTRLTVT.